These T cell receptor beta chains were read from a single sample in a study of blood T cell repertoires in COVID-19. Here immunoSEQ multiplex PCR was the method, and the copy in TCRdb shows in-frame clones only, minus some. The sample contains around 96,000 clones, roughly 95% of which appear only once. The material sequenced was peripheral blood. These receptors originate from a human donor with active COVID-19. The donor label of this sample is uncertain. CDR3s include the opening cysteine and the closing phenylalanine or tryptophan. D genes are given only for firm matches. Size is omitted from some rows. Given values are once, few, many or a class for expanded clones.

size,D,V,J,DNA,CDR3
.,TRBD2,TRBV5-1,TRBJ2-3,TGCGCCAGCAGCCCTCGTCCTAGCGGGAGGGGCACAGATACGCAGTATTTT,CASSPRPSGRGTDTQYF
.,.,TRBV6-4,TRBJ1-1,TGTGCCAGCAGTGACTCGGACACCAACACTGAAGCTTTCTTT,CASSDSDTNTEAFF
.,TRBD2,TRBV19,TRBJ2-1,TGTGCCAGTAGTCTCCAGACTAGCGGGGGCACTAGGCTCGATGAGCAGTTCTTC,CASSLQTSGGTRLDEQFF
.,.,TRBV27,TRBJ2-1,TGTGCCAGCAGTTTAGCGGGAAGCTACAATGAGCAGTTCTTC,CASSLAGSYNEQFF
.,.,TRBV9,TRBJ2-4,TGTGCCAGCAGCTTCCAGACCGGGGACATTCAGTACTTC,CASSFQTGDIQYF
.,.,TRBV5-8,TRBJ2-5,TGTGCCAGCAGCTTGTCAGGGTCGAAAGAGACCCAGTACTTC,CASSLSGSKETQYF
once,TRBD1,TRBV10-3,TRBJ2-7,TGTGCCATCAGTGAGGGACAGGGGGTAACCTACGAGCAGTACTTC,CAISEGQGVTYEQYF
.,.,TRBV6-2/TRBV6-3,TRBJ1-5,TGTGCCAGCAGCCGGACAGCCGACAATCAGCCCCAGCATTTT,CASSRTADNQPQHF
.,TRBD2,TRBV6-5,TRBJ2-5,TGTGCCAGCACCAGCGGGGGGGCTGGGGAAGAGACCCAGTACTTC,CASTSGGAGEETQYF
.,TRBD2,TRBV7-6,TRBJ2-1,TGTGCCAGCAGCTTAGGGGCGGGAGGCATCGAGCAGTTCTTC,CASSLGAGGIEQFF
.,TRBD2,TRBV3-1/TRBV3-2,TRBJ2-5,TGTGCCAGCAGCCAAGACCGGCCGATTCAAGCGGGGGAGAAAGAGACCCAGTACTTC,CASSQDRPIQAGEKETQYF
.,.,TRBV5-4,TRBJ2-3,TGTGCCAGCAGCACCATATACACGGATACGCAGTATTTT,CASSTIYTDTQYF
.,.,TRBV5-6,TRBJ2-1,TGTGCCAGCAGCTTGGTAACTCCGGAGCAGTTCTTC,CASSLVTPEQFF
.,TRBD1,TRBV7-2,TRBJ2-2,TGTGCCAGCAGCGGACGACAGGGGGCCTTCACCGGGGAGCTGTTTTTT,CASSGRQGAFTGELFF
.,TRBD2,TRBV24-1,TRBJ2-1,TGTGCCACCAGTGATCACGGACTAGCGGGAGGAAGCAATGAGCAGTTCTTC,CATSDHGLAGGSNEQFF
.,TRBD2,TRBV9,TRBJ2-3,TGTGCCAGCAGCCTAAGCGGGAGGAGGGGCACAGATACGCAGTATTTT,CASSLSGRRGTDTQYF
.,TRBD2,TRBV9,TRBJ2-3,TGTGCCAGCAGCGCCCAAATCCGGGGGGGGTCCCGGGCAGATACGCAGTATTTT,CASSAQIRGGSRADTQYF
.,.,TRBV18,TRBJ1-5,TGTGCCAGCTCACCACAGGGGAATCAGCCCCAGCATTTT,CASSPQGNQPQHF
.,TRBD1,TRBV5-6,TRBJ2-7,TGTGCCAGCGGACAGGGGGCAGGGGAGCAGTACTTC,CASGQGAGEQYF
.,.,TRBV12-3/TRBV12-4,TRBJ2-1,TGTGCCAGCAGTTTAGGTGATTTCGGTGAGCAGTTCTTC,CASSLGDFGEQFF
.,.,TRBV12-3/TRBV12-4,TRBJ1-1,TGTGCCAGCAGTTTTTCGGGGGGAGAAGCTTTCTTT,CASSFSGGEAFF
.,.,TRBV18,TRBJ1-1,TGTGCCAGCTCACCACCGGACAGCCTCAACACTGAAGCTTTCTTT,CASSPPDSLNTEAFF
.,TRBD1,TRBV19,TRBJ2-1,TGTGCCAGTAGACTCGACAGGGGAAGGAATGAGCAGTTCTTC,CASRLDRGRNEQFF
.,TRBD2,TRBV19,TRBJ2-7,TGTGCCAGTAGTCTAGGCAGCGGGGGGGTCCACGAGCAGTACTTC,CASSLGSGGVHEQYF
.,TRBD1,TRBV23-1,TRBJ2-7,TGCGCCAGAGGTACAGGGGGTAACTACGAGCAGTACTTC,CARGTGGNYEQYF
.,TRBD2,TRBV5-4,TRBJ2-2,TGTGCCAGCAGCTTGGGACTAGCGACGAACACCGGGGAGCTGTTTTTT,CASSLGLATNTGELFF
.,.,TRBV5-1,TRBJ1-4,TGCGCCAGCAGCCCCGCCGGTGACAGGACTAATGAAAAACTGTTTTTT,CASSPAGDRTNEKLFF
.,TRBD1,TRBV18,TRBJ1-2,TGTGCCAGCTCACCAGGGACAGGGGGCTTGATGGGCTATGGCTACACCTTC,CASSPGTGGLMGYGYTF
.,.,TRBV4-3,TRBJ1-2,TGCGCCAGCAGCCGCAACTCTGTCGGCTACACCTTC,CASSRNSVGYTF
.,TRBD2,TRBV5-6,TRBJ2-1,TGTGCCAGCAGCTTGGTGGCTAGCGGGTACAATGAGCAGTTCTTC,CASSLVASGYNEQFF
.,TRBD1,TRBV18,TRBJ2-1,TGTGCCAGCTCACCCATGACAGGGGCCGATGAGCAGTTCTTC,CASSPMTGADEQFF
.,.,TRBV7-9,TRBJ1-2,TGTGCCAGCAGCTTGGTCGGCGGGGACAACTATGGCTACACCTTC,CASSLVGGDNYGYTF
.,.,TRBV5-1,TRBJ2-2,TGCGCCAGCAGCCTGAGGGCAACAGGGGAGGCCGGGGAGCTGTTTTTT,CASSLRATGEAGELFF
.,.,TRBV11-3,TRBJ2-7,TGTGCCAGCAGCAAGGGGGACGAGCAGTACTTC,CASSKGDEQYF
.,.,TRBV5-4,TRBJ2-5,TGTGCCAGCAGCAGTGGGGGGACCCAAGAGACCCAGTACTTC,CASSSGGTQETQYF
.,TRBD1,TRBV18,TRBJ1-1,TGTGCCAGCTCACCCTACAGGGGACTTGAGGTGAACACTGAAGCTTTCTTT,CASSPYRGLEVNTEAFF
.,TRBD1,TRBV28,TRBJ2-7,TGTGCCAGCACCCTGACAGGGGCATTCTACGAGCAGTACTTC,CASTLTGAFYEQYF
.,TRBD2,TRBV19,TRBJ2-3,TGTGCCAGTAGTATAAACCCCGGGGGGGGCACAGATACGCAGTATTTT,CASSINPGGGTDTQYF
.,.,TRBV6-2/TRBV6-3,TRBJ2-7,TGTGCCAGCAGTTCCCCAGTGGGGGGCTACGAGCAGTACTTC,CASSSPVGGYEQYF
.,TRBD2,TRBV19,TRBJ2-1,TGTGCCAGTAGTATAGCCCAGCGGGGGTACAATGAGCAGTTCTTC,CASSIAQRGYNEQFF